The entry below gives a single T cell receptor (beta chain) sequence along with its context. Antigen: not known. This sample is drawn from a study of PD-1 blockade in classical Hodgkin lymphoma. Across the whole study: Intravenous infusions of nivolumab 3 mg/kg reached patients every 2 weeks.

The data were produced by immunoSEQ multiplex PCR, yet TCRdb's version contains in-frame clones alone and is incomplete. The repertoire has around 25,000 clones, around 75% of them found once; the top ten carry 3% to 3.5%. V was pared by 2 bases and J by 3 bases, with 10 bases between. Looked up from germline, CDR1 is SEHNR and CDR2 is FQNEAQ (reference sequence). This CDR3 has 14 amino acids. Study-wide results and limits: The baseline diversity of complete responders showed similarity to that of newly diagnosed patients.

Indicated time point: cycle 4 day 1 (C4D1), after 6 weeks of nivolumab. Each and every patient relapsed after autologous stem cell transplantation, and patients got differing brentuximab vedotin exposure. Researchers used magnetic negative selection to pull out pure CD4+ T cells from thawed PBMCs. Sample: CD4+ T cells from blood, taken before the fourth cycle of nivolumab. V gene TRBV7-9 combines with J gene TRBJ1-1; tentatively, D is TRBD1 (6 bases). This receptor was identified in a human donor with classical Hodgkin lymphoma. The CDR3 bases are TGTGCCAGCAGCTTATCTTCAGGGGACACTGAAGCTTTCTTT. This sequence encodes CASSLSSGDTEAFF. Full variable domain (remainder filled in from reference TRBV7-9 and TRBJ1-1): DTGVSQNPRHKITKRGQNVTFRCDPISEHNRLYWYRQTLGQGPEFLTYFQNEAQLEKSRLLSDRFSAERPKGSFSTLEIQRTEQGDSAMYLCASSLSSGDTEAFFGQGTRLTVV.